This entry describes one T cell receptor beta chain. The antigen is undetermined. Here immunoSEQ multiplex PCR was the method, and the copy in TCRdb shows in-frame clones only, minus some. In the table there are some 22,000 clones, around 82% of which are singletons. These data come from a study of T cells in localized non-small cell lung cancer. Study-level points and caveats: Among blood samples, higher T cell density accompanied longer overall survival. Of the tissues analyzed, uninvolved adjacent lung showed maximal T cell clonality, greater than tumor. A median of about 60 of the top 100 tumor clones appeared in adjacent lung, which was paired and uninvolved.

The CDR3 contains 13 residues. Trimming took off 5 bases at V and 3 bases at J, with 10 bases between the two ends. Germline V gives CDR1 WSHSY, CDR2 SAAADI. Here the sequenced sample was PBMCs, taken before any cancer treatment. The V and J genes are TRBV10-2 and TRBJ1-1; no firm D call. This clonotype was obtained from a man aged 35-69 years with stage II lung adenocarcinoma. CDR3: CASSQNSHTEAFF. The CDR3 DNA is TGCGCCAGCAGTCAAAACAGCCACACTGAAGCTTTCTTT.